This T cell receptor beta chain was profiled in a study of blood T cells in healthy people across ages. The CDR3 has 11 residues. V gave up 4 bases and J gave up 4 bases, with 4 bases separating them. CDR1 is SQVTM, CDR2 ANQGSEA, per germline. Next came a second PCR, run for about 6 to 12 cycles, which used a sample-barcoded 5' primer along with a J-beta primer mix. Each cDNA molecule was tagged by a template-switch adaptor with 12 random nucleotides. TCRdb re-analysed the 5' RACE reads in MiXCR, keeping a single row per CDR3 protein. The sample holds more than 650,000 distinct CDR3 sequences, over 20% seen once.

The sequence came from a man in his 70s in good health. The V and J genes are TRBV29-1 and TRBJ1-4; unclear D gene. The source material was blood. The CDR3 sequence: CSVGHNEKLFF. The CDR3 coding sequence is TGCAGCGTTGGTCATAATGAAAAACTGTTTTTT.